This T cell receptor (beta chain) was captured in a study of control samples from healthy donors and cancer patients. This table comes from immunoSEQ multiplex PCR, and its TCRdb copy is limited to in-frame clones, with some not included. The sample consists of 120,000 or so clones, 85% to 95% of them appearing once. The germline V gene encodes CDR1 SGHTA and CDR2 FQGNSA. V lost 2 bases, J lost 4 bases, and 6 bases lay in between. The CDR3 sequence is 13 residues long. The clonotype comes from an elderly man with head and neck cancer. The chain carries TRBV7-2 and TRBJ1-5, with D possibly TRBD1 on 5 matching bases. The sample consisted of PBMCs. The chain's CDR3 is CASSLQGNQPQHF. The CDR3 DNA sequence: TGTGCCAGCAGCTTACAGGGAAATCAGCCCCAGCATTTT.